This T cell receptor beta chain appears in the sequencing data of a study of T cell repertoires in cytomegalovirus infection. TCRdb re-analysed the reads in MiXCR, keeping a single row per CDR3 protein. Seen here are about 920,000 distinct CDR3 sequences, around 29% observed once, and the top ten hold about 14%. A note on this clonotype: As yet, its antigen is unknown.

Germline CDR1 is SGHNT and CDR2 is YYREEE (reference sequence). V lost 4 bases to trimming and J lost 4 bases, with 12 bases between them. The CDR3 consists of 14 residues. The chain recombines TRBV5-4 with TRBJ1-3; D not resolved. The source was cultured CD8+ T cells from PBMCs, collected from culture after CMV antigen stimulation. This clonotype originated in a human donor in good health (CMV status not recorded). Some clones in this sample may be carry-over from other donors' samples. CDR3 protein: CASSAPDGGNTIYF. The CDR3 DNA reads as TGTGCCAGCAGCGCCCCCGACGGCGGAAACACCATATATTTT.